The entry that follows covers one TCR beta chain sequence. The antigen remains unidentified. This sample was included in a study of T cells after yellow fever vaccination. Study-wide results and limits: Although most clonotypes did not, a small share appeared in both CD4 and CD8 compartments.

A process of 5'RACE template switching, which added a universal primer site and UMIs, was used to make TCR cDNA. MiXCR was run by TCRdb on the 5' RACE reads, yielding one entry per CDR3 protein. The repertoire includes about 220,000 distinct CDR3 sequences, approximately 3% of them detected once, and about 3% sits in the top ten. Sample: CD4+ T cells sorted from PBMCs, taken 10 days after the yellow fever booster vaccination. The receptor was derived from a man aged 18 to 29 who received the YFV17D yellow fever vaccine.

In DNA, the CDR3 is TGCAGTGCCCGCCGGAGGGGATCATATAGCAATCAGCCCCAGCATTTT. It yields the protein CSARRRGSYSNQPQHF. The chain couples TRBV20-1 to TRBJ1-5; weak D call: TRBD1 (5 bases). Deletions cut 6 bases from V and 0 bases from J, with 18 bases between. CDR3 length: 16 amino acids. Germline V gives CDR1 DFQATT, CDR2 SNEGSKA (reference sequence).